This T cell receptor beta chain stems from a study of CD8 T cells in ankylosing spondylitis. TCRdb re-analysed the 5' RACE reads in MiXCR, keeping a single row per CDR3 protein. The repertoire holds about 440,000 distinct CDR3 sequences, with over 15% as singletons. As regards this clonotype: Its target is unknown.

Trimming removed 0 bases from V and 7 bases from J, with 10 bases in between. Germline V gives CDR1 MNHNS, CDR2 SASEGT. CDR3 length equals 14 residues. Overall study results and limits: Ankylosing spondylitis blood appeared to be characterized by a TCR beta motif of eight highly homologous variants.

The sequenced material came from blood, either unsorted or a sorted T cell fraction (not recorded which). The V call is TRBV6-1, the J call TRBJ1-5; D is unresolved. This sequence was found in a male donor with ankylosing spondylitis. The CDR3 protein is CASSEAQRTQPQHF. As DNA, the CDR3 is TGTGCCAGCAGTGAAGCGCAGAGAACACAGCCCCAGCATTTT.